Included here is one TCR beta chain sequence, with context. Only in-frame clones appear in the TCRdb table, and some are missing; sequencing was by immunoSEQ multiplex PCR. This sample has about 730,000 clones; around 77% occur once, and the top ten carry roughly 1.8%. The sample originates from a study of shared clonotypes between healthy human individuals. Germline CDR1 and CDR2: SGHRS and YFSETQ. V was trimmed by 5 bases and J by 0 bases, leaving 6 bases between them. This CDR3 spans 13 amino acids. The sample comprised memory CD4+ T cells sorted from blood. Subset described: CD45RA-negative fraction. The chain couples TRBV5-1 to TRBJ1-3, with unresolved D. The sequence derives from a woman in her twenties or thirties in good health. The CDR3 DNA sequence: TGCGCCAGCAGTGAGTTCTCTGGAAACACCATATATTTT. Translating it yields CASSEFSGNTIYF.